This entry concerns a single T cell receptor (beta chain). The sample is drawn from a study of T cell responses to AZD1222 COVID-19 vaccine. In germline, CDR1 is SNHLY, CDR2 FYNNEI. The CDR3 has 16 amino acids. V gave up 8 bases and J gave up 3 bases, with 19 bases separating them. The data were produced by immunoSEQ multiplex PCR, yet TCRdb's version contains in-frame clones alone and is incomplete. This sample contains about 140,000 clones. The receptor's source is an adult in good health. The sequenced sample consisted of peripheral blood. This chain uses TRBV2 with TRBJ2-2, with a weak D call TRBD2 (6 bases). CDR3 sequence (DNA): TGTGCCAGCTCGCCGGAGGGTAGCGCGTACACCGGGGAGCTGTTTTTT. Translated: CASSPEGSAYTGELFF.